This is a list of T cell receptor beta chains from one sample in a study of tumor and adjacent non-tumor tissue in lung cancer. Each CDR3 protein is one row after TCRdb ran MiXCR on the multiplex PCR reads. The table has around 74,000 distinct CDR3 sequences, around 65% seen once. Sequenced sample: distant non-tumor lung tissue. Receptors were obtained from a woman between 50 and 59 years old with non-small cell lung cancer. CDR3s include the opening cysteine and the closing phenylalanine or tryptophan. Each record gives: V gene, J gene, D gene, CDR3 length, clone size, CDR3 protein, CDR3 DNA. The D gene is left open where the match is weak. Not all rows give a size; the values are once, few, many and, for expanded clones, a class.

>TRBV6-5|TRBJ2-3|NA|18|NA
CASSSRAAGQNSNQPQYF
TGCGCCAGCAGCTCGCGGGCGGCAGGACAGAATAGCAATCAGCCCCAGTATTTT
>TRBV4-3|TRBJ2-1|TRBD2|19|few
CVCSQALPRTSGAGGEQFF
TGCGTCTGCAGCCAAGCCCTCCCCCGGACTAGCGGAGCGGGGGGTGAGCAGTTCTTC
>TRBV11-2|TRBJ2-7|NA|14|NA
CTTSLTLWNDEQYF
TGTACCACCAGCTTAACCCTTTGGAACGACGAGCAGTACTTT
>TRBV4-2|TRBJ2-6|TRBD1|20|NA
CTSSQDKFGTGAPGANLLTF
TGTACCAGCAGCCAAGATAAGTTCGGGACAGGGGCTCCTGGGGCCAACCTCCTGACTTTC
>TRBV10-3|TRBJ1-1|NA|15|many
CAISLEGPMTTEAFF
TGTGCCATCAGCCTGGAGGGTCCCATGACCACTGAAGCTTTCTTT
>TRBV7-8|TRBJ2-7|NA|14|many
CASSFDGVSYEQYF
TGTGCCAGCAGCTTCGACGGAGTCTCCTACGAGCAGTACTTC
>TRBV6-5|TRBJ1-2|NA|14|NA
CASSEYSGGLGYTF
TGTGCCAGCAGTGAATACAGTGGAGGACTTGGCTATACCTTC
>TRBV28|TRBJ1-1|NA|14|few
CASNTGGVNTEAFF
TGTGCCAGCAATACCGGGGGTGTGAACACTGAAGCTTTCTTT
>TRBV11-2|TRBJ2-7|TRBD1|15|NA
CASSFGTGLAYEQYF
TGTGCCAGTAGTTTCGGGACAGGGCTTGCCTACGAGCAGTACTTC
>TRBV6-1|TRBJ2-3|NA|16|once
CASSERGASGSGTQYF
TGCGCCAGCAGTGAAAGAGGCGCGAGCGGCTCAGGTACGCAGTATTTT
>TRBV11-1|TRBJ2-1|NA|13|NA
CASSTPPLDEQFF
TGTGCCAGCAGCACACCTCCGCTGGACGAGCAGTTCTTC
>TRBV4-1|TRBJ1-1|NA|16|NA
CASCQDRYRADTEAFF
TGCGCCAGCTGCCAAGATCGTTACAGGGCTGACACTGAAGCTTTCTTT
>TRBV12-3/TRBV12-4|TRBJ1-2|NA|14|NA
CANSTQDRGYGYTF
TGTGCCAACAGTACGCAGGATCGTGGATATGGCTACACCTTC
>TRBV28|TRBJ2-1|NA|13|NA
CASRQPLGDEQFF
TGTGCCAGCAGACAACCTCTGGGCGATGAGCAGTTCTTC
>TRBV20-1|TRBJ2-2|NA|15|NA
CSAGSSIGSTGELFF
TGCAGTGCTGGATCCTCGATAGGGAGTACCGGGGAGCTGTTTTTT
>TRBV11-2|TRBJ1-1|NA|15|NA
CASSILTGLNTEAFF
TGTGCCAGCAGCATACTTACCGGGTTGAACACTGAAGCTTTCTTT
>TRBV20-1|TRBJ2-1|NA|14|NA
CSASLGSTYNEQFF
TGCAGTGCTAGTCTCGGGTCGACGTACAATGAGCAGTTCTTC
>TRBV24-1|TRBJ2-3|TRBD2|16|NA
CATSDRGGDYENTQYF
TGTGCCACCAGTGACAGAGGCGGGGACTACGAAAATACGCAGTATTTT
>TRBV6-5|TRBJ1-6|TRBD1|16|NA
CASSNTGGGYNSPLYF
TGTGCCAGCAGTAATACAGGGGGAGGGTATAATTCACCCCTCTACTTT
>TRBV11-1|TRBJ2-3|NA|16|NA
CASSSGDRMGTDTQYF
TGTGCCAGCAGCAGTGGAGACAGGATGGGCACAGATACGCAGTATTTT
>TRBV4-1|TRBJ1-1|NA|16|NA
CASSRFALIPGNEAFF
TGCGCCAGCAGCCGTTTCGCCCTGATTCCCGGGAATGAAGCTTTCTTT
>TRBV11-2|TRBJ2-7|NA|15|NA
CTSSPWASGSYEQDF
NA
>TRBV20-1|TRBJ2-1|NA|14|NA
CTPSERASYNEQFF
TGCACTCCTAGCGAGAGGGCCTCTTACAATGAGCAGTTCTTC
>TRBV4-2|TRBJ2-3|TRBD2|16|NA
CASNSTSESGRDTQYF
TGTGCCAGCAACAGTACTAGCGAGAGCGGTCGAGATACGCAGTATTTT
>TRBV11-3|TRBJ1-5|TRBD1|15|NA
CASSCSQGCKQPQHF
TGTGCTAGCAGCTGTTCACAGGGGTGCAAACAGCCCCAGCATTTT
>TRBV7-2|TRBJ1-4|TRBD1|17|NA
CASSLVRGQGTNEKLFF
TGTGCCAGCAGCTTAGTTAGGGGACAGGGAACTAATGAAAAACTGTTTTTT
>TRBV12-3/TRBV12-4|TRBJ2-1|NA|17|NA
CASSLGLTRSSYNEHFF
TGTGCCAGTAGTTTAGGGCTAACACGGAGCTCCTACAATGAGCACTTCTTC
>TRBV6-2/TRBV6-3|TRBJ2-1|NA|13|NA
CASSVQGSGELFF
TGTGCCAGCAGTGTCCAGGGTTCTGGCGAGCTGTTCTTC
>TRBV11-2|TRBJ2-7|NA|15|NA
CTSSTSNRVLYEQYF
TGTACCAGCAGCACCTCAAACAGGGTTCTATACGAACAGTACTTC
>TRBV11-2|TRBJ2-7|NA|15|NA
CASGLSSSPSYERYF
TGTGCCAGCGGCTTATCTTCGAGTCCCTCCTACGAGCGGTACTTC
>TRBV20-1|TRBJ2-1|NA|14|large
CSASGRYSYNEQFF
TGCAGTGCTAGCGGGAGATACTCCTACAATGAGCAGTTCTTC
>TRBV18|TRBJ2-1|NA|16|few
CASSPRDFYTYNEQFF
TGTGCCAGCTCACCACGGGACTTCTACACCTACAATGAGCAGTTCTTC
>TRBV11-2|TRBJ2-1|NA|17|NA
CVSSLRFGSSVYNEQFF
TGTGTCAGCAGCTTAAGGTTTGGGTCTAGCGTCTACAATGAGCAGTTCTTC
>TRBV4-1|TRBJ2-2|NA|11|many
CASSGRRELFF
TGCGCCAGCAGCGGGAGACGGGAGCTGTTTTTT
>TRBV28|TRBJ1-5|NA|16|NA
CASSLTCWVTDQPQHF
TGTGCCAGCAGTCTAACATGCTGGGTTACGGATCAGCCCCAGCATTTT
>TRBV28|TRBJ2-5|NA|13|NA
CASCALGGETQYF
TGTGCCAGCTGCGCCCTAGGGGGTGAGACCCAGTACTTC
>TRBV11-2|TRBJ2-1|TRBD1|16|NA
CARSFRGRGHSDVQFF
TGTGCCAGAAGCTTCAGGGGGCGTGGGCATAGTGATGTGCAGTTCTTC